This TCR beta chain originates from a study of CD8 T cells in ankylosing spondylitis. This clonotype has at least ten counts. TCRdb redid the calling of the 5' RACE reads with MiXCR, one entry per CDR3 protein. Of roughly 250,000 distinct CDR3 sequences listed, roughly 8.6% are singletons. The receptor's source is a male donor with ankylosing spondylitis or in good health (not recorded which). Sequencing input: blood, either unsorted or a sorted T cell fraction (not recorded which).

CDR3 nucleotide sequence: TGTGCCAGCAGAATACAAGATAATTCACCCCTCCACTTT. As protein: CASRIQDNSPLHF. The chain joins TRBV6-2 or TRBV6-3 to TRBJ1-6; the D is unclear. Trimming pared 6 bases from V and 5 bases from J, leaving 8 bases between. CDR1 is MNHEY and CDR2 is SVGEGT in the germline V gene. The CDR3 covers 13 residues.